Listed below are T cell receptor beta chains from one sample, sequenced in a study of response to subunit inactivated influenza vaccine. Using its own MiXCR run on the RT-PCR reads, TCRdb lists one record per CDR3 protein. The sample has 500,000 to 600,000 distinct CDR3 sequences, over 9% seen once. These sequences were also reported in another study, on T cells expressing NK-cell markers.

The specimen comprised PBMCs from blood, sampled on the day of vaccination. The receptor source for this set is a man aged 50 to 60 who received an inactivated influenza vaccine. Both conserved end residues are part of each CDR3. The order of the fields is V gene, D gene, clone size, J gene, CDR3 DNA, CDR3 protein. A D gene is named only where the DNA matches it firmly. A clone size is listed for some rows: how often the clone was seen (once, few, many), or a class if it is expanded.

>TRBV2|-|few|TRBJ2-4
TGTGCCAGCAGTTCAGAAGCCAAAAACATTCAGTACTTC
CASSSEAKNIQYF
>TRBV5-5|TRBD1|-|TRBJ2-1
TGTGCCAGCAGCTTGGGCGGACAGGGCAGTAATGAGCAGTTCTTC
CASSLGGQGSNEQFF
>TRBV5-1|TRBD1|few|TRBJ2-7
TGCGCCAGCAGCCAGGACAGGACTCTCTCCTACGAGCAGTACTTC
CASSQDRTLSYEQYF
>TRBV7-3|TRBD2|-|TRBJ2-1
TGTGCCAGCAGCCAAAGCGGGAGGGGCAATGAGCAGTTCTTC
CASSQSGRGNEQFF
>TRBV27|-|few|TRBJ1-2
TGTGCCAGCAGTTTATCGGGAGGGCAGGGTGGGTCCTATGGCTACACCTTC
CASSLSGGQGGSYGYTF
>TRBV10-3|TRBD1|-|TRBJ2-5
TGTGCCACGGCCCCCCGGACAGGGTTATGGGAGACCCAGTACTTC
CATAPRTGLWETQYF
>TRBV6-2/TRBV6-3|TRBD1|-|TRBJ1-1
TGTGCCACCTGGGACAGACTGAACACTGAAGCTTTCTTT
CATWDRLNTEAFF
>TRBV28|-|once|TRBJ2-2
TGTGCCAGCAGTCCAGGTGTAGCGAACACCGGGGAGCTGTTTTTT
CASSPGVANTGELFF
>TRBV4-3|TRBD1|-|TRBJ2-5
TGCGCCAGCAGCCAATACCGGGACAGGGGCCAAGAGACCCAGTACTTC
CASSQYRDRGQETQYF
>TRBV29-1|-|-|TRBJ2-2
TGCAGCGTCCGGGGACTGTTCACCGGGGAGCTGTTTTTT
CSVRGLFTGELFF
>TRBV7-2|TRBD1|-|TRBJ2-7
TGTGCCAGCAGCTTAGTACAGGGGGCGTACGAGCAGAACTTC
CASSLVQGAYEQNF